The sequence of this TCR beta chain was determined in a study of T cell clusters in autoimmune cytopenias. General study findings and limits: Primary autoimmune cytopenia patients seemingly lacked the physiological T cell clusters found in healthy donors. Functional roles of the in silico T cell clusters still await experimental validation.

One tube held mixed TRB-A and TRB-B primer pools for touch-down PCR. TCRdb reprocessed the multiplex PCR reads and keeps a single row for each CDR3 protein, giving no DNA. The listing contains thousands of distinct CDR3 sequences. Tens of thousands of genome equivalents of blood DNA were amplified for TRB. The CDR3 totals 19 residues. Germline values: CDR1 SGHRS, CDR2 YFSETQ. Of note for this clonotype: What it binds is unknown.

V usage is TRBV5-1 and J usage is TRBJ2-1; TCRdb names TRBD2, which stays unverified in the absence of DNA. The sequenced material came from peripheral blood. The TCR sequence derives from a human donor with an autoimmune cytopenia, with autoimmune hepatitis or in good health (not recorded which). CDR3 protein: CASSFLSGGGQSSYNEQFF.